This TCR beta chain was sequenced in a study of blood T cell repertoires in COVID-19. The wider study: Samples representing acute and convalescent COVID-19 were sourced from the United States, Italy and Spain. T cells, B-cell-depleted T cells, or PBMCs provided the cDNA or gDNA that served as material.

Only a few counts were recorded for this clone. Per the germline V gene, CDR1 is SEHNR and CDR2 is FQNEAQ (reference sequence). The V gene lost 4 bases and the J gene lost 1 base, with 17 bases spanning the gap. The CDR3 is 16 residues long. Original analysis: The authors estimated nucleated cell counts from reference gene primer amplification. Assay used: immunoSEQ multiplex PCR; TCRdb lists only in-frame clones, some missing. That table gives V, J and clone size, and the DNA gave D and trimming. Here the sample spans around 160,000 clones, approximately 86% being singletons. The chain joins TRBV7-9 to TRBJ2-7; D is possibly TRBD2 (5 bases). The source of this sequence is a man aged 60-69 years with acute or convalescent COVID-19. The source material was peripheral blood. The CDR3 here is CASSSAVTTVSYEQYF. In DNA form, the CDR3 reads TGTGCCAGCAGCTCCGCGGTGACTACCGTTTCCTACGAGCAGTACTTC.